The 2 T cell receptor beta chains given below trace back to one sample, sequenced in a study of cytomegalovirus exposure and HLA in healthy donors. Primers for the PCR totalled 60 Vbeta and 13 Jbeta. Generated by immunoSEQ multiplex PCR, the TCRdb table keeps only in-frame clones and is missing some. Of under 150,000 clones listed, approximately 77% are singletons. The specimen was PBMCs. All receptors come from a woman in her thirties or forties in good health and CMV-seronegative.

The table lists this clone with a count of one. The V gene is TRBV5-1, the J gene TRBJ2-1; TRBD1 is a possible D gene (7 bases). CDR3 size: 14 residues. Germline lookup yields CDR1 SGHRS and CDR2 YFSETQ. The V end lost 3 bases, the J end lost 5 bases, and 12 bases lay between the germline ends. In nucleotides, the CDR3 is TGCGCCAGCAGCTCGGGGGACAGAAACAATGAGCAGTTCTTC. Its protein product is CASSSGDRNNEQFF.

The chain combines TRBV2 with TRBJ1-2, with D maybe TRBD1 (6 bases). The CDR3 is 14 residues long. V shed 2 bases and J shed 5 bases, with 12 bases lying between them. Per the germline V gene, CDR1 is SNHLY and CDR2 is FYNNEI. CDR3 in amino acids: CASSETQGLYGYTF. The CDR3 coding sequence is TGTGCCAGCAGTGAAACTCAGGGGCTTTATGGCTACACCTTC.